The 29 T cell receptor beta chains listed next were all sequenced from one sample in a study of T-cell memory formation after mild COVID-19 (dated by TCRdb to 2020 to 2022). The library was prepared using 5' RACE. The sample was run on an Illumina NovaSeq 6000. TCRdb trimmed public reads at Q25 via fastp, called clones via MiXCR and kept in-frame beta chains. When rows share a CDR3 protein, they turn into one entry using the most common DNA and genes. Within this sample are 85,000 to 120,000 distinct CDR3 sequences, with about a sixth of them counted one time only. Roughly 31% of the sample is taken by the ten largest. The material sequenced was PBMCs or a T cell subset sorted from them (not recorded which). These receptor sequences come from an adult woman who had mild COVID-19 (a few samples of this study predate the infection). The sample titles of this study are shuffled in the database, so cell type and time point are left out; the donor was told from shared clones.

This clonotype was counted between two and nine times. V is TRBV12-3 or TRBV12-4 and J is TRBJ2-1; 8 bases match TRBD2. The V gene end was trimmed by 4 bases and the J gene end by 7 bases; junction bases not matched to a gene: 3. The CDR3 has 13 residues. The CDR3 spells CASSSPGGNEQFF. The DNA for the CDR3 is TGTGCCAGCAGTTCCCCGGGGGGGAATGAGCAGTTCTTC.

In DNA, the CDR3 is TGTGCCAGCAGTCCCGGACAGAGCTTCTACGAGCAGTACTTC. Protein sequence: CASSPGQSFYEQYF. This chain uses TRBV12-3 or TRBV12-4 with TRBJ2-7; tentative D call: TRBD1 (6 bases). The CDR3 sequence is 14 residues long. With 5 bases removed from V and 3 bases from J, the gap between germline ends came to 14 bases.

V and J are TRBV20-1 and TRBJ1-1; D is unresolved. Looked up from germline, CDR1 is DFQATT and CDR2 is SNEGSKA (reference sequence). The ends were cut back, 3 bases at V and 0 bases at J, with 8 bases in the middle. The length of the CDR3 is 13 residues. The CDR3 region has the DNA TGCAGTGCTAGGTACAGCATGAACACTGAAGCTTTCTTT. This translates into CSARYSMNTEAFF.

The chain joins TRBV7-3 to TRBJ2-1; 8 bases map to TRBD2. V lost 5 bases and J lost 6; bases outside the gene matches: 3. This CDR3 has 13 amino acids. Per germline, CDR1 SGHTA and CDR2 FQGTGA. The CDR3 reads CASSPGLVNEQFF. The CDR3 nucleotides read TGTGCCAGCAGCCCGGGACTAGTCAATGAGCAGTTCTTC.

This clonotype has more than one count but fewer than ten. The chain links TRBV7-9 to TRBJ2-7; 11 bases match TRBD2. V dropped 4 bases and J dropped 5; count of bases not matched to a gene: 7. Germline CDR1 and CDR2: SEHNR and FQNEAQ (reference sequence). This CDR3 spans 15 amino acids. The CDR3 nucleotides read TGTGCCAGCAGCTCGCGACTAGCGGGAATCAACGAGCAGTACTTC. This translates into CASSSRLAGINEQYF. Looking up the rest from reference TRBV7-9 and TRBJ2-7 gives the full variable domain: DTGVSQNPRHKITKRGQNVTFRCDPISEHNRLYWYRQTLGQGPEFLTYFQNEAQLEKSRLLSDRFSAERPKGSFSTLEIQRTEQGDSAMYLCASSSRLAGINEQYFGPGTRLTVT.

The sample holds many counts of this clonotype. The rearrangement uses TRBV7-2 and TRBJ2-7; possible D gene TRBD2, 5 bases. CDR1 SGHTA and CDR2 FQGNSA come from the germline V gene. V lost 1 base, J lost 2 bases, and 12 bases lay in between. This CDR3 is built from 15 residues. This CDR3 is CASSLGLGSAYEQYF. CDR3 bases: TGTGCCAGCAGCTTAGGGCTAGGGAGCGCCTACGAGCAGTACTTC.

The table lists this clonotype with a few counts. The chain carries TRBV15 and TRBJ2-1; D is unresolved. Germline V gives CDR1 LNHNV, CDR2 YYDKDF (reference sequence). The ends were cut back, 0 bases at V and 0 bases at J, with 6 bases in the middle. The CDR3 runs 15 residues. The CDR3 DNA reads as TGTGCCACCAGCAGAGATACGGACTCCTACAATGAGCAGTTCTTC. This encodes CATSRDTDSYNEQFF.

This clonotype showed up just a few times. The chain joins TRBV6-4 to TRBJ2-1, with TRBD2 matching 8 bases. This CDR3 is built from 14 residues. In germline, CDR1 is MRHNA, CDR2 SNTAGT. Trimming cost V 3 bases and J 7 bases; bases outside gene matches: 5. CDR3 sequence (DNA): TGTGCCAGCAGTGAAACGGGGGGGCGAAATGAGCAGTTCTTC. Its protein product is CASSETGGRNEQFF.

The rearrangement joins TRBV12-3 or TRBV12-4 to TRBJ2-6; D not resolved. This CDR3 has 15 residues. Trimming stripped 6 bases from V and 0 bases from J, with 9 bases between. In DNA, the CDR3 is TGTGCCAGCAGCCCAAGCCGCTCTGGGGCCAACGTCCTGACTTTC. Translating it yields CASSPSRSGANVLTF.

The chain joins TRBV20-1 to TRBJ2-1; D gene unclear. V gave up 0 bases and J gave up 6 bases, with 15 bases separating them. The CDR3 totals 15 residues. The V gene's germline CDR1 is DFQATT and CDR2 SNEGSKA (reference sequence). The CDR3 DNA follows: TGCAGTGCTAGAGACCATTACTTTGAAAGCAATGAGCAGTTCTTC. It specifies CSARDHYFESNEQFF.

The genes are TRBV20-1 and TRBJ2-1; D is unresolved. Germline V gives CDR1 DFQATT, CDR2 SNEGSKA (reference sequence). V lost 6 bases to trimming and J lost 5 bases, with 14 bases between them. This CDR3 region has 13 residues. CDR3 amino acids: CSAARSSDNEQFF. The CDR3 bases are TGCAGTGCGGCTCGGTCCTCAGACAATGAGCAGTTCTTC.

This clonotype was seen a few times. This chain connects TRBV3-1 to TRBJ2-2, with 10 bases matching TRBD1. The J segment lost 4 bases and the V segment lost 1 base, leaving 6 bases of the junction unmatched. The CDR3 sequence is 17 residues long. The germline V gene has CDR1 LGHDT and CDR2 YNNKEL (reference sequence). The CDR3 region is CASSQAGTGVVTGELFF. CDR3 nucleotide sequence: TGTGCCAGCAGCCAAGCCGGGACAGGGGTGGTCACCGGGGAGCTGTTTTTT.

The V gene is TRBV9, the J gene TRBJ2-3, with D uncertain. Germline values: CDR1 SGDLS, CDR2 YYNGEE. This CDR3 has 14 amino acids. Between the trimmed V and J ends, which lost 1 base and 2 bases, there was a span of 8 bases. The CDR3 DNA reads TGTGCCAGCAGCGTAAAGGCAACCACAGATACGCAGTATTTT. Residues: CASSVKATTDTQYF.

This sequence joins TRBV6-5 and TRBJ2-3; D remains unclear. This CDR3 is built from 15 residues. The germline gives CDR1 MNHEY, CDR2 SVGAGI. V lost 2 bases and J lost 2, with 11 bases in between. DNA for the CDR3: TGTGCCAGCAGTTACGCTGGCCAGGACACAGATACGCAGTATTTT. Its protein product is CASSYAGQDTDTQYF.

This chain links TRBV7-6 with TRBJ2-3; 11 bases are shared with TRBD2. The trim removed 5 bases at V and 4 bases at J, leaving 11 bases unmatched. The CDR3 totals 17 residues. Germline V gives CDR1 SGHVS, CDR2 FNYEAQ. The CDR3 nucleotides read TGTGCCAGCAGCGTCCTTAGCGGGGGGGCCTTGGCAGATACGCAGTATTTT. As protein: CASSVLSGGALADTQYF.

This clonotype turned up a few times. The chain employs TRBV5-6 and TRBJ2-4; 11 nucleotides agree with TRBD1. CDR1 is SGHDT and CDR2 is YYEEEE in the germline V gene. With 3 bases clipped from V and 8 bases from J, the junction kept 4 bases outside the gene matches. The CDR3 is 14 residues long. The CDR3 sequence: CASSYGQGADIQYF. CDR3 in DNA: TGTGCCAGCAGCTATGGACAGGGGGCGGACATTCAGTACTTC.

The genes are TRBV20-1 and TRBJ2-1; possible D gene TRBD1, 5 bases. CDR1 DFQATT and CDR2 SNEGSKA come from the germline V gene (reference sequence). Trimming pared 8 bases from V and 4 bases from J, leaving 12 bases between. The CDR3 totals 12 residues. The CDR3 sequence: CSPQGAYNEQFF. CDR3 nucleotide sequence: TGCAGTCCCCAGGGCGCTTACAATGAGCAGTTCTTC.

This clonotype was counted only a few times. This chain uses TRBV6-6 with TRBJ1-5; D is unresolved. Per the germline V gene, CDR1 is MNHNY and CDR2 is SVGAGI (reference sequence). CDR3 size: 15 residues. Deletions cut 2 bases from V and 4 bases from J, with 12 bases between. DNA of the CDR3: TGTGCCAGCAGTTACACGTCAGAGGGAAATCAGCCCCAGCATTTT. Translation gives CASSYTSEGNQPQHF.

The J gene is TRBJ1-1, the V gene TRBV29-1; possible D gene TRBD1, 5 bases. Between the trimmed V and J ends, which lost 2 bases and 1 base, there was a span of 11 bases. Germline V gene data show CDR1 as SQVTM and CDR2 as ANQGSEA. The CDR3 extends over 14 amino acids. The chain's CDR3 is CSVETGQGNTEAFF. The CDR3 bases are TGCAGCGTTGAAACTGGTCAGGGGAACACTGAAGCTTTCTTT.

This chain links TRBV12-3 or TRBV12-4 with TRBJ1-2; no clear D. The CDR3 loop spans 16 amino acids. Trimming shortened V by 5 bases and J by 0 bases, and 16 bases separated the two germline ends. The CDR3: CASSPIVADPNYGYTF. In nucleotides, the CDR3 is TGTGCCAGCAGTCCCATCGTTGCAGATCCTAACTATGGCTACACCTTC.

The chain joins TRBV7-9 to TRBJ1-1; a weak D match, TRBD1 (5 bases). The CDR3 runs to 14 residues. The ends were cut back, 5 bases at V and 5 bases at J, with 15 bases in the middle. Germline values: CDR1 SEHNR, CDR2 FQNEAQ (reference sequence). In DNA form, the CDR3 reads TGTGCCAGCAGCCGGAGCGGGGGAGATACTGAAGCTTTCTTT. Its translation is CASSRSGGDTEAFF.

The CDR3 DNA reads as TGCAGTGCTAGGTCCCTGGACAGGGGGCGCATAGGCTACACCTTC. As protein: CSARSLDRGRIGYTF. The gene calls are TRBV20-1 and TRBJ1-2; 11 bases map to TRBD1. V dropped 3 bases and J dropped 8; count of bases not matched to a gene: 11. The CDR3 has 15 residues. CDR1 is DFQATT, CDR2 SNEGSKA, per germline (reference sequence).

For the CDR3, the DNA is TGTGCCTGGAGTCTCAATAACTATGGCTACACCTTC. Translation gives CAWSLNNYGYTF. The chain couples TRBV30 to TRBJ1-2; no firm D call. The V gene's germline CDR1 is GTSNPN and CDR2 SVGIG (reference sequence). The CDR3 spans 12 residues. V dropped 2 bases and J dropped 1 base, with 5 bases sitting between them.

The chain carries TRBV6-6 and TRBJ2-7; D might be TRBD2 (5 bases). The CDR3 extends over 16 amino acids. In germline, CDR1 is MNHNY, CDR2 SVGAGI (reference sequence). V lost 5 bases to trimming and J lost 0 bases, with 17 bases between them. The CDR3 bases are TGTGCCAGCAGTCCACTTTACGGGGAGAGCTCCTACGAGCAGTACTTC. Protein: CASSPLYGESSYEQYF.

Note on this clonotype: Germline is not matched at one junction end, which may reflect a read error. The gene calls are TRBV7-7 and TRBJ2-1; 13 bases line up with TRBD2. The CDR3 extends over 15 amino acids. In germline, CDR1 is SSHAT, CDR2 FNYEAQ (reference sequence). CDR3 sequence (DNA): TGTGCTAGCAGCCCGGGACTAGCGGGATCGGATGAGCAGTTCTTC. Encoded protein: CASSPGLAGSDEQFF. Filled out from reference TRBV7-7 and TRBJ2-1, the complete variable domain reads GAGVSQSPRYKVTKRGQDVTLRCDPISSHATLYWYQQALGQGPEFLTYFNYEAQPDKSGLPSDRFSAERPEGSISTLTIQRTEQRDSAMYRCASSPGLAGSDEQFFGPGTRLTVL.

In its sample, this clonotype was seen a few times. This chain connects TRBV3-1 to TRBJ2-1; D possibly corresponds to TRBD2 (5 bases). This CDR3 comprises 14 residues. Germline values: CDR1 LGHDT, CDR2 YNNKEL (reference sequence). Trimming left V 1 base short and J 4 bases short, with 8 bases between. CDR3 DNA sequence: TGTGCCAGCAGCCAAGGGACTGCTTACAATGAGCAGTTCTTC. Amino acid sequence: CASSQGTAYNEQFF.

This clonotype occurred a few times. The chain couples TRBV9 to TRBJ2-7; a possible D gene is TRBD2 (6 bases). Trimming shortened V by 0 bases and J by 2 bases, and 15 bases separated the two germline ends. The CDR3 totals 16 residues. CDR1 and CDR2 (germline): SGDLS, YYNGEE. The CDR3 nucleotides are TGTGCCAGCAGCGTAGTTCGGCGGGAAGACACCTACGAGCAGTACTTC. This translates into CASSVVRREDTYEQYF.

The rearrangement links TRBV2 to TRBJ1-2; TRBD1 agrees at 10 bases. This CDR3 region has 16 residues. The junction had 10 bases not matched to a gene; V was cut back by 6 bases and J by 3 bases. Looked up from germline, CDR1 is SNHLY and CDR2 is FYNNEI. The CDR3 DNA is TGTGCCAGCAGAGGATCCGGGACAGGGGCGGACTATGGCTACACCTTC. Translating it yields CASRGSGTGADYGYTF.

The gene calls are TRBV3-1 and TRBJ2-7; the D is unclear. Germline V gives CDR1 LGHDT, CDR2 YNNKEL (reference sequence). This CDR3 contains 13 residues. The V and J ends lost 2 bases and 3 bases respectively, with 8 bases between them. The CDR3 loop is CASSQIQYYEQYF. CDR3 DNA: TGTGCCAGCAGCCAAATCCAGTACTACGAGCAGTACTTC.